These 17 T cell receptor beta chains were sequenced from one sample in a study of shared clonotypes between healthy human individuals. Sequenced by immunoSEQ multiplex PCR; TCRdb stores in-frame clones only, minus some. The sample shows around 2.5 million clones, over 85% of them seen only once. Sequencing input: naive CD4+ T cells from PBMCs. Regarding subset: CD45RA+ positively selected. The receptor set was obtained from a man between 18 and 35 years old in good health. Some clones in this sample may be carry-over from other donors' samples.

The chain recombines TRBV28 with TRBJ1-2; 9 bases fit TRBD1. V trimming: 6 bases; J trimming: 4 bases; junction bases outside the gene matches: 9. CDR3 length equals 15 residues. Germline V gene data show CDR1 as MDHEN and CDR2 as SYDVKM. The CDR3: CASSPGDREGYGYTF. The CDR3 DNA reads TGTGCCAGCAGCCCTGGGGACAGGGAGGGCTATGGCTACACCTTC.

In the case of this clone: Other nucleotide sequences in the sample specify the same CDR3. This rearrangement joins TRBV27 to TRBJ2-5; 7 nucleotides align to TRBD2. Germline V CDR1 and CDR2: MNHEY, SMNVEV (reference sequence). The V segment lost 3 bases and the J segment 4 bases; nucleotides outside the gene matches: 2. This CDR3 has 13 residues. In nucleotides, the CDR3 is TGTGCCAGCAGTTTCTTAGCGGGAGAGACCCAGTACTTC. Translating gives CASSFLAGETQYF.

This chain connects TRBV28 to TRBJ1-2; D is uncertain. Germline-derived CDR1 and CDR2 are MDHEN and SYDVKM. V was clipped by 4 bases and J by 8 bases, with 11 bases between them. The CDR3 runs to 12 residues. This CDR3 is CASSWGGKGYTF. CDR3 nucleotide sequence: TGTGCCAGCAGTTGGGGAGGGAAAGGCTACACCTTC.

This sequence joins TRBV28 and TRBJ1-1, with a possible D match to TRBD1 (6 bases). CDR3 size: 12 residues. Germline V lookup: CDR1 MDHEN, CDR2 SYDVKM. Trimming shortened V by 6 bases and J by 5 bases, and 10 bases separated the two germline ends. The CDR3 nucleotides read TGTGCCAGCAGGGACACAGGGACTGAAGCTTTCTTT. It translates to CASRDTGTEAFF.

The chain uses TRBV11-2 and TRBJ2-5, with TRBD1 identical over 8 bases. The CDR3 covers 15 residues. The J segment lost 4 bases and the V segment lost 6 bases, leaving 10 bases of the junction unmatched. Germline V gene data show CDR1 as SGHAT and CDR2 as FQNNGV. The CDR3 DNA reads as TGTGCCAGCAGATACAGACAGGGGTGGAGAGAGACCCAGTACTTC. Its protein product is CASRYRQGWRETQYF.

The rearrangement joins TRBV28 to TRBJ2-1; D assignment may be TRBD1 or TRBD2 (6 bases each). CDR1 MDHEN and CDR2 SYDVKM come from the germline V gene. V was cut by 7 bases and J by 7 bases, with 14 bases left in between. The CDR3 has 13 residues. The CDR3 coding sequence is TGTGCCAGCATAGCGGCAGGGGTAAATGAGCAGTTCTTC. Translated: CASIAAGVNEQFF.

In its sample, this clone was seen a few times. V gene TRBV7-3 combines with J gene TRBJ1-1; D not certain. CDR3 length equals 14 residues. Germline V CDR1 and CDR2: SGHTA, FQGTGA. V was clipped by 5 bases and J by 1 base, with 11 bases between them. The CDR3 spells CASSPIGGNTEAFF. In DNA, the CDR3 is TGTGCCAGCAGCCCGATCGGTGGGAACACTGAAGCTTTCTTT.

V usage is TRBV27 and J usage is TRBJ2-1; 11 bases map to TRBD2. The V gene end was trimmed by 6 bases and the J gene end by 0 bases; junction bases not matched to a gene: 7. This CDR3 has 17 amino acids. CDR1 is MNHEY and CDR2 is SMNVEV in the germline V gene (reference sequence). In DNA, the CDR3 is TGTGCCAGCAGAAAACTAGCGGGAGCTGGCTCCTACAATGAGCAGTTCTTC. The encoded protein is CASRKLAGAGSYNEQFF.

The V call is TRBV28, the J call TRBJ2-7; D ambiguous. The CDR3 sequence is 12 residues long. V was trimmed by 6 bases and J by 1 base, leaving 7 bases between them. CDR1 is MDHEN and CDR2 is SYDVKM in the germline V gene. CDR3 nucleotide sequence: TGTGCCAGCAGATTACAGTCCTACGAGCAGTACTTC. Translated, it gives CASRLQSYEQYF.

The rearrangement joins TRBV4-3 to TRBJ2-3, with TRBD2 identical over 13 bases. Germline CDR1 is LGHNA and CDR2 is YSLEER. This CDR3 spans 16 amino acids. The trim removed 2 bases at V and 6 bases at J, leaving 5 bases unmatched. The CDR3 loop reads CASSQRGLAGRDTQYF. The CDR3 nucleotides are TGCGCCAGCAGCCAAAGGGGACTAGCGGGAAGGGATACGCAGTATTTT.

The chain joins TRBV11-3 to TRBJ2-1, with unresolved D. V gave up 6 bases and J gave up 0 bases, with 15 bases separating them. Germline V gene sequence: CDR1 SGHNT, CDR2 YENEEA. The CDR3 covers 16 residues. Here the CDR3 DNA reads TGTGCCAGCAGTCCCGGGTCCCTGAGCTCCTACAATGAGCAGTTCTTC. Amino acids: CASSPGSLSSYNEQFF.

The chain's CDR3 is CASRFQGQSYEQYF. The DNA of the CDR3 is TGTGCCAGCAGATTCCAGGGACAGTCCTACGAGCAGTACTTC. The V and J genes are TRBV2 and TRBJ2-7; 7 bases line up with TRBD1. CDR3 length: 14 residues. Germline V gene lookup returns CDR1 SNHLY and CDR2 FYNNEI. The junction had 6 bases not matched to a gene; V was cut back by 6 bases and J by 1 base. Variable domain in full (rest from reference TRBV2 and TRBJ2-7): EPEVTQTPSHQVTQMGQEVILRCVPISNHLYFYWYRQILGQKVEFLVSFYNNEISEKSEIFDDQFSVERPDGSNFTLKIRSTKLEDSAMYFCASRFQGQSYEQYFGPGTRLTVT.

The chain joins TRBV9 to TRBJ1-5; D is perhaps TRBD1 (6 bases). There are 15 residues in the CDR3. Germline V lookup: CDR1 SGDLS, CDR2 YYNGEE. The V and J ends lost 4 bases and 9 bases respectively, with 20 bases between them. CDR3 sequence (DNA): TGTGCCAGCAGCTCAGACCCCCAACAGGGCCGGCCCCAGCATTTT. Protein: CASSSDPQQGRPQHF.

The chain links TRBV27 to TRBJ2-1; 10 nucleotides line up with TRBD1. J was trimmed by 4 bases and V by 4 bases; bases with no gene match: 4. Germline assignment: CDR1 MNHEY and CDR2 SMNVEV (reference sequence). The CDR3 contains 15 residues. CDR3: CASSSGTGDYNEQFF. The CDR3 DNA reads TGTGCCAGCAGTTCCGGGACAGGGGATTACAATGAGCAGTTCTTC.

This clone was found a few times. The chain has TRBV7-9 and TRBJ1-3; 7 nucleotides align to TRBD1. The CDR3 is made up of 14 amino acids. V gave up 6 bases and J gave up 4 bases; unmatched junction bases: 6. The germline V gene has CDR1 SEHNR and CDR2 FQNEAQ (reference sequence). The CDR3 is CASRPTGPGNTIYF. The CDR3 bases are TGTGCCAGCAGGCCGACAGGGCCGGGAAACACCATATATTTT.

V gene TRBV4-2 combines with J gene TRBJ2-5, with 14 bases aligning to TRBD2. The germline V gene has CDR1 LGHNA and CDR2 YNFKEQ. The CDR3 loop spans 15 amino acids. J gave up 4 bases and V 4 bases, and 2 bases lay outside the gene matches. The CDR3 loop reads CASSRGLAGVETQYF. The CDR3, as DNA: TGTGCCAGCAGCCGGGGACTAGCGGGAGTAGAGACCCAGTACTTC.

This clone occurred once. The chain is built from TRBV5-4 and TRBJ2-7; 10 bases line up with TRBD1. The CDR3 is made up of 13 amino acids. CDR1 and CDR2 (germline): SGHNT, YYREEE (reference sequence). V lost 5 bases, J lost 5 bases, and 4 bases stayed unmatched. The CDR3 region is CASRRQGADEQYF. CDR3 nucleotides: TGTGCCAGCAGGAGACAGGGGGCGGACGAGCAGTACTTC.